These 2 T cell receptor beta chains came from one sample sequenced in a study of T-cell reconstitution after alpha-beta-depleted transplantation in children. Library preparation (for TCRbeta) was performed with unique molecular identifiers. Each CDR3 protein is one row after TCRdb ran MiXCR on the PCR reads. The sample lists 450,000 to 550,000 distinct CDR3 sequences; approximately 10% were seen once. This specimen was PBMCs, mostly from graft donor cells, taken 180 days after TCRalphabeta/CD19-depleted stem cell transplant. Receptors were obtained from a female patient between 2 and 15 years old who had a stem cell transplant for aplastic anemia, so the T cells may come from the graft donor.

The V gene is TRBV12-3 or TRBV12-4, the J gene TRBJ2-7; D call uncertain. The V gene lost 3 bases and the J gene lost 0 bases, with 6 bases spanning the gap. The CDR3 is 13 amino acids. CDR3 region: CASSFRSSYEQYV. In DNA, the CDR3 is TGTGCCAGCAGTTTTCGTAGCTCCTACGAGCAGTACGTC.

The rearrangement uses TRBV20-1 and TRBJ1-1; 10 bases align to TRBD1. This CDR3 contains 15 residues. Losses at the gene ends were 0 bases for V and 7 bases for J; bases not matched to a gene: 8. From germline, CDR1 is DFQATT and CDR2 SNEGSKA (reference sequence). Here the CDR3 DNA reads TGCAGTGCTAGAGATTTTGGACAGGGGGACTTTGAAGCTTTCTTT. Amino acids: CSARDFGQGDFEAFF.